The 17 T cell receptor beta chains reported below all come from one sample, sequenced in a study of blood T cell repertoires in COVID-19. The method was immunoSEQ multiplex PCR; TCRdb's version includes in-frame clones alone and lacks a portion of them. The table has fewer than 350,000 clones, about nine tenths seen once. Sequenced sample: PBMCs or T cells enriched from blood (not recorded which). These TCRs come from a woman in her 30s who had been exposed to COVID-19.

In this sample, this clone is medium-sized. The rearrangement links TRBV9 to TRBJ2-7; D ambiguous. The CDR3 loop spans 14 amino acids. The ends were cut back, 4 bases at V and 2 bases at J, with 13 bases in the middle. Germline lookup yields CDR1 SGDLS and CDR2 YYNGEE. Here the CDR3 reads CASSPPGLTYEQYF. The CDR3 nucleotides are TGTGCCAGCAGCCCTCCGGGTCTAACCTACGAGCAGTACTTC.

The genes are TRBV5-1 and TRBJ2-1; D perhaps matches TRBD1 (6 bases). Trimming took 5 bases from V and 0 from J, leaving 15 bases between them. This CDR3 is 16 amino acids long. CDR1 and CDR2 from the germline V gene are SGHRS and YFSETQ. CDR3 nucleotides: TGCGCCAGCAGTTTCGGACAGATAAGCTCCTACAATGAGCAGTTCTTC. This codes for CASSFGQISSYNEQFF.

This clone was counted only a few times. The chain couples TRBV7-3 to TRBJ1-2, with D maybe TRBD1 (6 bases). The germline gives CDR1 SGHTA, CDR2 FQGTGA. The CDR3 consists of 13 residues. Trimming pared 5 bases from V and 10 bases from J, leaving 17 bases between. CDR3 nucleotide sequence: TGTGCCAGCAGCCCCCCTATCCCAGGGGACTACACCTTC. This codes for CASSPPIPGDYTF.

The CDR3 DNA follows: TGTGCCAGCAGTAGACAGGGGTTAGGGGAAAAACTGTTTTTT. It yields the protein CASSRQGLGEKLFF. The rearrangement links TRBV28 to TRBJ1-4; 8 bases agree with TRBD1. The trim removed 5 bases at V and 8 bases at J, leaving 7 bases unmatched. This CDR3 is 14 amino acids long. The germline V gene encodes CDR1 MDHEN and CDR2 SYDVKM.

V gene TRBV19 combines with J gene TRBJ2-1; a weak D match, TRBD1 (6 bases). V lost 1 base to trimming and J lost 7 bases, with 17 bases between them. Germline assignment: CDR1 LNHDA and CDR2 SQIVND (reference sequence). This CDR3 is built from 16 residues. The CDR3 nucleotides read TGTGCCAGTAGTATAGTAGAGGCAGGGGATGGGAATGAGCAGTTCTTC. Its translation: CASSIVEAGDGNEQFF.

J is TRBJ2-5 and V is TRBV5-4; 10 bases fit TRBD2. With V trimmed by 0 bases and J by 5 bases, 4 bases remained unmatched. This CDR3 spans 15 amino acids. Germline CDR1 SGHNT, CDR2 YYREEE (reference sequence). This CDR3 reads CASSLDASGSETQYF. CDR3 nucleotides: TGTGCCAGCAGCTTGGACGCTAGCGGGAGTGAGACCCAGTACTTC.

This chain uses TRBV6-5 with TRBJ2-5; 8 nucleotides agree with TRBD2. The junction had 2 bases not matched to a gene; V was cut back by 0 bases and J by 2 bases. Germline lookup yields CDR1 MNHEY and CDR2 SVGAGI. This CDR3 is built from 15 residues. The CDR3 loop is CASSYSSGGQETQYF. CDR3 bases: TGTGCCAGCAGTTACTCCTCGGGAGGGCAAGAGACCCAGTACTTC.

This clone was counted a few times. This rearrangement joins TRBV7-8 to TRBJ1-5; no clear D. The germline V and J ends were trimmed by 5 bases and 6 bases, with 17 bases remaining between them. The CDR3 covers 15 residues. The germline gives CDR1 SGHVS, CDR2 FQNEAQ. The CDR3 here is CASSHLASGFQPQHF. In DNA form, the CDR3 reads TGTGCCAGCAGCCATTTAGCGTCGGGGTTTCAGCCCCAGCATTTT.

A few counts support this clone. This chain joins TRBV30 and TRBJ2-1; 8 bases fit TRBD1. With 5 bases clipped from V and 4 bases from J, the junction kept 7 bases outside the gene matches. This CDR3 is built from 14 residues. Germline CDR1 GTSNPN, CDR2 SVGIG (reference sequence). CDR3 nucleotides: TGTGCCTGGGAAACCGGGACAGGTTACAATGAGCAGTTCTTC. Amino acid sequence: CAWETGTGYNEQFF.

The rearrangement links TRBV14 to TRBJ1-6; D gene ambiguous. The CDR3 is made up of 13 amino acids. V lost 5 bases to trimming and J lost 6 bases, with 8 bases between them. CDR1 SGHDN and CDR2 FVKESK come from the germline V gene. As DNA, the CDR3 is TGTGCCAGCAGCTTCACAGCTAATTCACCCCTCCACTTT. Translated: CASSFTANSPLHF.

The chain joins TRBV5-8 to TRBJ2-3; 8 bases line up with TRBD1. The CDR3 extends over 15 amino acids. V gave up 2 bases and J gave up 2 bases; unmatched junction bases: 4. Looked up from germline, CDR1 is SGHTS and CDR2 is YDEGEE. The CDR3 DNA is TGTGCCAGCAGCTTTCGGACAGGGTACACAGATACGCAGTATTTT. It specifies CASSFRTGYTDTQYF.

The chain joins TRBV12-3 or TRBV12-4 to TRBJ1-1, with D possibly matching TRBD1 (5 bases). Trimming removed 4 bases from V and 8 bases from J, with 14 bases in between. There are 13 residues in the CDR3. The CDR3 here is CASSYSGSAEAFF. As DNA, the CDR3 is TGTGCCAGCAGTTACTCAGGGTCCGCCGAAGCTTTCTTT.

This rearrangement joins TRBV12-2 to TRBJ2-1; the table names TRBD2, a call not compared with the DNA. TRBV12-2 represents a pseudogene. This CDR3 is built from 15 residues. The CDR3 bases are TGTGCAAGTCTATGGGGGAGGGCCTCTTACAATGAGCAGTTCTTC. It yields the protein CASLWGRASYNEQFF.

The genes are TRBV5-1 and TRBJ2-7, with 7 bases that match TRBD2. V lost 0 bases, J lost 4 bases, and 7 bases stayed unmatched. Germline CDR1 reads SGHRS; CDR2 reads YFSETQ. This CDR3 spans 15 amino acids. CDR3 DNA sequence: TGCGCCAGCAGCTTGGGGGTTGCGGGAGTTTACGAGCAGTACTTC. Translating gives CASSLGVAGVYEQYF.

This clone was detected only a few times. The V gene is TRBV28, the J gene TRBJ1-4, with 7 bases identical to TRBD1. CDR3 length: 14 amino acids. Germline assignment: CDR1 MDHEN and CDR2 SYDVKM. Trimming at V came to 5 bases and at J to 7 bases, leaving 7 bases not matched to a gene. CDR3 amino acids: CASSTGTASEKLFF. In nucleotides, the CDR3 is TGTGCCAGCAGTACCGGGACAGCTAGTGAAAAACTGTTTTTT.

The rearrangement links TRBV29-1 to TRBJ2-5; 7 nucleotides line up with TRBD1. CDR1 is SQVTM, CDR2 ANQGSEA, per germline. V dropped 6 bases and J dropped 2; count of bases not matched to a gene: 6. The CDR3 has 13 amino acids. DNA of the CDR3: TGCAGCGTCATAGGGACAGCGCAAGAGACCCAGTACTTC. It codes for CSVIGTAQETQYF.

The CDR3 protein is CASGPPDRDPGNTIYF. Here the CDR3 DNA reads TGTGCCAGTGGACCCCCCGACAGGGACCCTGGAAACACCATATATTTT. V is TRBV19 and J is TRBJ1-3; 7 nucleotides match TRBD1. The CDR3 extends over 16 amino acids. The germline gives CDR1 LNHDA, CDR2 SQIVND (reference sequence). Unmatched junction bases numbered 12, after V lost 8 bases and J lost 2 bases. Full variable domain (remainder filled in from reference TRBV19 and TRBJ1-3): DGGITQSPKYLFRKEGQNVTLSCEQNLNHDAMYWYRQDPGQGLRLIYYSQIVNDFQKGDIAEGYSVSREKKESFPLTVTSAQKNPTAFYLCASGPPDRDPGNTIYFGEGSWLTVV.